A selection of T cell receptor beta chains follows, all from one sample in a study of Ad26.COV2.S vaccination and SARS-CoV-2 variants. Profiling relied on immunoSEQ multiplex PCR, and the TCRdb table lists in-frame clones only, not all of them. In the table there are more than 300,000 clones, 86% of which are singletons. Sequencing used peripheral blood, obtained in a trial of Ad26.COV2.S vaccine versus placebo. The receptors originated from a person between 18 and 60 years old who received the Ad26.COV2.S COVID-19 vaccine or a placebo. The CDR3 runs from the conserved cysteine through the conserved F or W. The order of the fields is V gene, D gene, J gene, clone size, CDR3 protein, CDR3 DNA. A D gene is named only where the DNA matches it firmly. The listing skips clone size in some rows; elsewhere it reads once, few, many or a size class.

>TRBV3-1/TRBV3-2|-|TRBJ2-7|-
CASSQEPGRYHEQYF
TGTGCCAGCAGCCAAGAGCCGGGGAGGTACCACGAGCAGTACTTC
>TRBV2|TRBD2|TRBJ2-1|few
CASSPTSGGADEQFF
TGTGCCAGCAGCCCGACTAGCGGGGGGGCGGATGAGCAGTTCTTC
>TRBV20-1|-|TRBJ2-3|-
CSASGGLGTDTQYF
TGCAGTGCTAGTGGGGGTCTGGGCACAGATACGCAGTATTTT
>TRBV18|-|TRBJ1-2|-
CASPEQSSGYGYTF
TGTGCCAGCCCTGAACAGTCTTCGGGCTATGGCTACACCTTC
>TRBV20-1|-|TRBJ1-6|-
CSAKFNSPLHF
TGCAGTGCCAAATTTAATTCACCCCTCCACTTT
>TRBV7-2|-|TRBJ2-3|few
CASSLAGVDTQYF
TGTGCCAGCAGCTTAGCGGGAGTAGATACGCAGTATTTT
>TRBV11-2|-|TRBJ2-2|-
CASTIQFGSYTGELFF
TGTGCCAGCACCATCCAGTTCGGGTCGTACACCGGGGAGCTGTTTTTT
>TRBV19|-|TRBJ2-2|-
CASSIGQGTGELFF
TGTGCCAGTAGTATCGGGCAGGGGACCGGGGAGCTGTTTTTT
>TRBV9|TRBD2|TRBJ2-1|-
CASTGLAGKNEQFF
TGTGCCAGCACGGGACTAGCGGGAAAAAATGAGCAGTTCTTC
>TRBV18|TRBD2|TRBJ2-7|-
CASSSSGLAVTYEQYF
TGTGCCAGCTCATCCTCAGGACTAGCGGTAACCTACGAGCAGTACTTC
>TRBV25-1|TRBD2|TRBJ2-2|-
CASSEWEGTGELFF
TGTGCCAGCAGTGAATGGGAGGGCACCGGGGAGCTGTTTTTT
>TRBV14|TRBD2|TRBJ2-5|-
CASSQELAGHGYQETQYF
TGTGCCAGCAGCCAAGAACTAGCGGGGCACGGGTACCAAGAGACCCAGTACTTC
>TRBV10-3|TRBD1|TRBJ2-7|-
CAISESIAGGRYEQYF
TGTGCCATCAGTGAGTCGATCGCAGGGGGCCGTTACGAGCAGTACTTC
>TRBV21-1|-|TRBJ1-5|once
CASSGPGQGFGNQPQHF
TGTGCCAGCAGCGGTCCGGGACAGGGGTTCGGCAATCAGCCCCAGCATTTT
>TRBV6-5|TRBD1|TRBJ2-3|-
CASSRGDRGTDTQYF
TGTGCCAGCAGTCGGGGGGACAGGGGAACAGATACGCAGTATTTT
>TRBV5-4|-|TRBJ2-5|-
CASSSDRIREETQYF
TGTGCCAGCAGCTCCGACAGGATAAGGGAGGAGACCCAGTACTTC
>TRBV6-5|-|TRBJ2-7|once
CASSYRDPSSYEQYF
TGTGCCAGCAGTTACCGGGACCCCAGCTCCTACGAGCAGTACTTC